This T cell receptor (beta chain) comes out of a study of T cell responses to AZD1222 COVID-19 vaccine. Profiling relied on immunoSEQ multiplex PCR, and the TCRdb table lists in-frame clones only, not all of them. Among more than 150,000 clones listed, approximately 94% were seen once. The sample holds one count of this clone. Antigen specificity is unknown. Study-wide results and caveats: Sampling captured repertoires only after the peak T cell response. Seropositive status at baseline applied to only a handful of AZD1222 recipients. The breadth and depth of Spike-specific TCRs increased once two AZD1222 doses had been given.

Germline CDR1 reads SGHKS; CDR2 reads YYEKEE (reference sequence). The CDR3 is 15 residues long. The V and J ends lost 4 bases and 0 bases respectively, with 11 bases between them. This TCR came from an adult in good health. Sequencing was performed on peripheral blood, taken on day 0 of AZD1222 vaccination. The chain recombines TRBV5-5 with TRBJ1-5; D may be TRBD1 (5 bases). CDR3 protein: CASSLDTYSNQPQHF. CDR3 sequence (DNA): TGTGCCAGCAGCCTGGACACCTATAGCAATCAGCCCCAGCATTTT. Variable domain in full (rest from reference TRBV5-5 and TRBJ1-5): DAGVTQSPTHLIKTRGQQVTLRCSPISGHKSVSWYQQVLGQGPQFIFQYYEKEERGRGNFPDRFSARQFPNYSSELNVNALLLGDSALYLCASSLDTYSNQPQHFGDGTRLSIL.